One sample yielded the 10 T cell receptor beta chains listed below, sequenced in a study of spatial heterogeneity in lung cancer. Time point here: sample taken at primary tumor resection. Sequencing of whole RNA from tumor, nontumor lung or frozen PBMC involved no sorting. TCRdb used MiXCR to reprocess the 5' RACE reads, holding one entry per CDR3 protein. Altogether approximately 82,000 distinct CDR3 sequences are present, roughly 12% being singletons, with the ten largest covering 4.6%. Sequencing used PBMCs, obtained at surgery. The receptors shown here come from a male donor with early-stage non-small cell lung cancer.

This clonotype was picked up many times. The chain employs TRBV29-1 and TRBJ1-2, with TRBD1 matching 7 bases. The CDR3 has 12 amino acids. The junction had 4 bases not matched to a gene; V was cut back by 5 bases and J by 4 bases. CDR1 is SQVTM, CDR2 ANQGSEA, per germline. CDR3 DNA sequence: TGCAGCGTTCCCGGACAGGTCTATGGCTACACCTTC. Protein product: CSVPGQVYGYTF.

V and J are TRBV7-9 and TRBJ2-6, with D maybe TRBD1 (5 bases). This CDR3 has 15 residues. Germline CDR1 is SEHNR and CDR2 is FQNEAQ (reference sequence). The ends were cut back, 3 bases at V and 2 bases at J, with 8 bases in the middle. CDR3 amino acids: CASSLWGAGANVLTF. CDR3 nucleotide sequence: TGTGCCAGCAGCTTGTGGGGCGCTGGGGCCAACGTCCTGACTTTC.

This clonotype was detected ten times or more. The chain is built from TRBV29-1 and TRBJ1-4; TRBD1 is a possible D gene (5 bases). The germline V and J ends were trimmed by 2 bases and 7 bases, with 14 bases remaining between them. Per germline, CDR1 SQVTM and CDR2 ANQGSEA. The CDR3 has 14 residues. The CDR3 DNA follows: TGCAGCGTTGAAAGGGGCCGCGGGGGTGAAAAACTGTTTTTT. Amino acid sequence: CSVERGRGGEKLFF.

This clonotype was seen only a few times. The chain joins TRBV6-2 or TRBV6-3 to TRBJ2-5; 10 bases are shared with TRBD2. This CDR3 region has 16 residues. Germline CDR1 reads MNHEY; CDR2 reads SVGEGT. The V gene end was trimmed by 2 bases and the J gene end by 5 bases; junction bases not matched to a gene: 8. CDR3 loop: CASSYNPSGRTETQYF. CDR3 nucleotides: TGTGCCAGCAGTTACAACCCTAGCGGGAGAACGGAGACCCAGTACTTC.

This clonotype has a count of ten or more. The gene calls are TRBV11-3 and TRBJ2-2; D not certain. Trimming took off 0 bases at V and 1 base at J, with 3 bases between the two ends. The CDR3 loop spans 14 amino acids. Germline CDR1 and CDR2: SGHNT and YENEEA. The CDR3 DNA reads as TGTGCCAGCAGCTTAGAAGAGAACACCGGGGAGCTGTTTTTT. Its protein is CASSLEENTGELFF.

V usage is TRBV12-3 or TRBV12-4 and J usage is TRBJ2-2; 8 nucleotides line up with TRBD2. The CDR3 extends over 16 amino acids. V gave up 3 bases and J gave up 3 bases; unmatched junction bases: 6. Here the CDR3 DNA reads TGTGCCAGCAGTTTCAGGGCTAGCGGGTACACCGGGGAGCTGTTTTTT. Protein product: CASSFRASGYTGELFF.

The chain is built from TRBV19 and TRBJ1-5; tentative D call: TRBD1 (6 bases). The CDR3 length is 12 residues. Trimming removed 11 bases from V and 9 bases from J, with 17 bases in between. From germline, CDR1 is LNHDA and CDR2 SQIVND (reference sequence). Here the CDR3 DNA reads TGTGCCGCCCGGTCGGGGGCCAGGCCCCAGCATTTT. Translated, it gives CAARSGARPQHF. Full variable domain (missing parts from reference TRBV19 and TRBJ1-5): DGGITQSPKYLFRKEGQNVTLSCEQNLNHDAMYWYRQDPGQGLRLIYYSQIVNDFQKGDIAEGYSVSREKKESFPLTVTSAQKNPTAFYLCAARSGARPQHFGDGTRLSIL.

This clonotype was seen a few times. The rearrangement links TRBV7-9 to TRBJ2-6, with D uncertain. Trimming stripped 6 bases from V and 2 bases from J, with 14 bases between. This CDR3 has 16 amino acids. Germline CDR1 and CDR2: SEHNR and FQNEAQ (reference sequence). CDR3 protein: CASRPTVVTGANVLTF. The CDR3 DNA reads TGTGCCAGCAGGCCGACCGTGGTGACTGGGGCCAACGTCCTGACTTTC.

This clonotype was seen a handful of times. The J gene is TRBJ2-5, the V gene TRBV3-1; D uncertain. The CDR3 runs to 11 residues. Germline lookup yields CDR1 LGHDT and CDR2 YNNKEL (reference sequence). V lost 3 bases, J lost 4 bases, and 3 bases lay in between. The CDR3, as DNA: TGTGCCAGCAGCCAGATAGAGACCCAGTACTTC. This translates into CASSQIETQYF.

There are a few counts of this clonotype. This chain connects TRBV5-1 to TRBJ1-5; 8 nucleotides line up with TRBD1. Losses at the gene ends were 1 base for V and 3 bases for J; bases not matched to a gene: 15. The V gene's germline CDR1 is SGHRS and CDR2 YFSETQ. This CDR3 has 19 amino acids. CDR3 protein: CASSLLAARDRFLNQPQHF. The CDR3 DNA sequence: TGCGCCAGCAGCTTGTTAGCGGCCCGGGACAGGTTCCTCAATCAGCCCCAGCATTTT.